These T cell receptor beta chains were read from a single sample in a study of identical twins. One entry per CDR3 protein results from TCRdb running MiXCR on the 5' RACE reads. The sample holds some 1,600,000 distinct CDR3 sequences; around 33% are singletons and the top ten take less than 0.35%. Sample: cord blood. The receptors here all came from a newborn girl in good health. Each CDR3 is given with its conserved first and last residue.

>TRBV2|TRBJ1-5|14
CASTTTGSSQPQHF
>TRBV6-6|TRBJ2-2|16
CASSRTRLAGTGELFF
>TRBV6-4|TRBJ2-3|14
CASTKQGNTDTQYF
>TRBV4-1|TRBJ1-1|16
CASSQADRGVSTEAFF
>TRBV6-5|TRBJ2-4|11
CASSHGNIQYF
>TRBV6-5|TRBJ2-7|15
CASSSYGGRSYEQYF
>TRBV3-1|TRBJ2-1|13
CASSPAVLGAQFF
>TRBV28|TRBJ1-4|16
CASSPPGRISNEKLFF
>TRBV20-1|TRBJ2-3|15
CSARQGPLYTDTQYF
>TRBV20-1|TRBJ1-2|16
CSARDWGAVANYGYTF
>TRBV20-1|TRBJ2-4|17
CSATGTSGALAKNIQYF
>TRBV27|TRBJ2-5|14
CASSLMAGRETQYF
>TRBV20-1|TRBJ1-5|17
CSADTSGFVRGNQPQHF
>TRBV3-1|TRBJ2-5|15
CASSQMTGGGETQYF
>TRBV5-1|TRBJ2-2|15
CASSLSQGNTGELFF
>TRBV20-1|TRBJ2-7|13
CSAPTGTLYEQYF
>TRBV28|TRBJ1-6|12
CASSPAGSPLHF
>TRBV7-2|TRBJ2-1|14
CASSTRTSYNEQFF
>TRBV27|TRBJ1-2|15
CASSPVGVRNYGYTF
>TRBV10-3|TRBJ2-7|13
CAIGERSSYEQYF
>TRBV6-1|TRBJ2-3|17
CASSGSSTGLSTDTQYF
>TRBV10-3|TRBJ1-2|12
CAISVKGGGYTF
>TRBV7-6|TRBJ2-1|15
CASSAQGSSYNEQFF